The text below deals with one TCR beta chain. Its antigen is currently unknown. Vbeta (60) and Jbeta (13) primers were used in the PCR. Produced via immunoSEQ multiplex PCR; TCRdb's table is partial and in-frame only. The sample data list under 200,000 clones. V lost 7 bases and J lost 3; bases outside the gene matches: 5. Germline lookup yields CDR1 MNHNY and CDR2 SVGAGI (reference sequence). CDR3 length equals 13 residues. The record originates from a study of cytomegalovirus exposure and HLA in healthy donors. General study findings and limits: For TCR beta chains, V- and J-gene trimming was later linked to a missense DCLRE1C variant.

The chain uses TRBV6-6 and TRBJ1-2; 7 nucleotides match TRBD1. The sequence was collected from a young man in good health and CMV-seronegative. Specimen: PBMCs. The CDR3, as DNA: TGTGCCAGCATCGGGACAGCTCACTATGGCTACACCTTC. Its protein product is CASIGTAHYGYTF.